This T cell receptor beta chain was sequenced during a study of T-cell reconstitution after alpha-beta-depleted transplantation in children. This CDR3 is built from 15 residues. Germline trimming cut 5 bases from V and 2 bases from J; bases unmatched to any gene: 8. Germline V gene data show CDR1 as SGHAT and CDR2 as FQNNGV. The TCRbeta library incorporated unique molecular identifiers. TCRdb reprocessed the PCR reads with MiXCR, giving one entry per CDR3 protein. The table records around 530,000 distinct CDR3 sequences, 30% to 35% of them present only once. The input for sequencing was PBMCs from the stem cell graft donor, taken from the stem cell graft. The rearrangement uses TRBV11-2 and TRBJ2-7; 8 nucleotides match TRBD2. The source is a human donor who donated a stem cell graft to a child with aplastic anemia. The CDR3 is CASSPSAGAAYEQYF. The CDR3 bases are TGTGCCAGCAGCCCCTCAGCGGGAGCAGCCTACGAGCAGTACTTC.